Listed here are 29 T cell receptor beta chains from one sample, sequenced in a study of CD8+ T cells in alopecia areata. Sequencing used cDNA as its template, made by extracting RNA and reverse transcribing it. Sequenced by immunoSEQ multiplex PCR; TCRdb stores in-frame clones only, minus some. The table includes about 120,000 clones, less than 60% detected once. The treatment was: oral pan-JAK inhibitor, 5-10 mg twice daily. The sample in question was CD4+ T cells sorted from blood, obtained at week 24, from a patient treated with tofacitinib. These receptors came from a human donor with alopecia areata.

The chain carries TRBV30 and TRBJ2-3, with D perhaps matching TRBD1 (5 bases). Per germline, CDR1 GTSNPN and CDR2 SVGIG (reference sequence). This CDR3 contains 13 residues. The germline V and J ends were trimmed by 0 bases and 6 bases, with 10 bases remaining between them. CDR3 DNA sequence: TGTGCCTGGAGTGTAAGGGGTGGGGATACGCAGTATTTT. Amino acids: CAWSVRGGDTQYF.

V usage is TRBV30 and J usage is TRBJ1-5, with D perhaps matching TRBD1 (5 bases). Trimming took 3 bases from V and 1 from J, leaving 7 bases between them. CDR3 length: 13 residues. The germline V gene encodes CDR1 GTSNPN and CDR2 SVGIG (reference sequence). The CDR3 DNA reads TGTGCCTGGAGCCAGGGAAGCAATCAGCCCCAGCATTTT. This sequence encodes CAWSQGSNQPQHF.

The chain joins TRBV2 to TRBJ1-2, with D possibly matching TRBD1 (6 bases). Germline CDR1 SNHLY, CDR2 FYNNEI. The V end lost 0 bases, the J end lost 8 bases, and 16 bases lay between the germline ends. This CDR3 is built from 15 residues. This chain's CDR3 is CASSEALVTGGGYTF. The CDR3 nucleotides read TGTGCCAGCAGTGAAGCGCTGGTGACAGGCGGCGGCTACACCTTC.

CDR3 DNA sequence: TGTGCCAGCGCGACCCGAACCTACGAGCAGTACTTC. Protein product: CASATRTYEQYF. V and J are TRBV11-3 and TRBJ2-7; D not resolved. Trimming took off 8 bases at V and 2 bases at J, with 10 bases between the two ends. This CDR3 is 12 amino acids long. The germline gives CDR1 SGHNT, CDR2 YENEEA.

Comments on this clone: This specimen includes other DNA sequences encoding the same CDR3. The rearrangement joins TRBV9 to TRBJ2-5; D call uncertain. The CDR3 contains 13 residues. Looked up from germline, CDR1 is SGDLS and CDR2 is YYNGEE. V dropped 0 bases and J dropped 5 bases, with 8 bases sitting between them. The CDR3 DNA is TGTGCCAGCAGCGTAGGTCCCGGGGAGACCCAGTACTTC. Protein product: CASSVGPGETQYF.

V gene TRBV6-6 combines with J gene TRBJ1-5, with 8 positions matching TRBD1. The CDR3 is made up of 15 amino acids. Germline V gives CDR1 MNHNY, CDR2 SVGAGI (reference sequence). V trimming: 5 bases; J trimming: 4 bases; junction bases outside the gene matches: 7. The CDR3 coding sequence is TGTGCCAGCAGTGACCGGACAGGGACGAATCAGCCCCAGCATTTT. Translation gives CASSDRTGTNQPQHF.

The chain links TRBV7-8 to TRBJ2-5; unclear D gene. The V gene's germline CDR1 is SGHVS and CDR2 FQNEAQ. The CDR3 is 14 residues long. V lost 5 bases, J lost 5 bases, and 15 bases lay in between. Written as DNA, the CDR3 is TGTGCCAGCAGCCCTTCTGAGGTCACGGAGACCCAGTACTTC. It encodes CASSPSEVTETQYF.

The V and J genes are TRBV4-3 and TRBJ2-3; no clear D gene. Between the trimmed V and J ends, which lost 8 bases and 4 bases, there was a span of 13 bases. Germline-derived CDR1 and CDR2 are LGHNA and YSLEER. The CDR3 contains 13 residues. Here the CDR3 reads CASGSRVPDTQYF. The CDR3 DNA is TGCGCCAGCGGGTCTAGGGTCCCAGATACGCAGTATTTT.

This sequence joins TRBV7-9 and TRBJ1-2, with unresolved D. The CDR3 loop spans 11 amino acids. Trimming took 4 bases from V and 8 from J, leaving 8 bases between them. The germline V gene encodes CDR1 SEHNR and CDR2 FQNEAQ (reference sequence). CDR3 nucleotides: TGTGCCAGCAGCTCCACTTGGGGCTACACCTTC. It is translated as CASSSTWGYTF. Supplemented by reference TRBV7-9 and TRBJ1-2, the full variable domain reads DTGVSQNPRHKITKRGQNVTFRCDPISEHNRLYWYRQTLGQGPEFLTYFQNEAQLEKSRLLSDRFSAERPKGSFSTLEIQRTEQGDSAMYLCASSSTWGYTFGSGTRLTVV.

J is TRBJ1-5 and V is TRBV7-2, with a tentative D call TRBD1 (5 bases). This CDR3 contains 16 residues. V gave up 4 bases and J gave up 7 bases, with 20 bases separating them. Germline CDR1 SGHTA, CDR2 FQGNSA. In DNA form, the CDR3 reads TGTGCCAGCAGCTCCCGCTCCAGGGAGGAGGGGCAGCCCCAGCATTTT. This encodes CASSSRSREEGQPQHF. Variable domain in full (rest from reference TRBV7-2 and TRBJ1-5): GAGVSQSPSNKVTEKGKDVELRCDPISGHTALYWYRQSLGQGLEFLIYFQGNSAPDKSGLPSDRFSAERTGGSVSTLTIQRTQQEDSAVYLCASSSRSREEGQPQHFGDGTRLSIL.

The chain is built from TRBV7-2 and TRBJ2-5; 12 nucleotides match TRBD2. Looked up from germline, CDR1 is SGHTA and CDR2 is FQGNSA. V dropped 3 bases and J dropped 5; count of bases not matched to a gene: 4. The CDR3 spans 15 residues. The CDR3 sequence is CASSLTSGGFETQYF. The CDR3, as DNA: TGTGCCAGCAGCTTGACTAGCGGGGGATTCGAGACCCAGTACTTC.

The chain is built from TRBV27 and TRBJ1-6; no clear D. Germline-derived CDR1 and CDR2 are MNHEY and SMNVEV (reference sequence). The CDR3 totals 14 residues. V dropped 4 bases and J dropped 7 bases, with 11 bases sitting between them. CDR3 DNA: TGTGCCAGCAGTTCCTCCCTCTCCAATTCACCCCTCCACTTT. Protein sequence: CASSSSLSNSPLHF.

A single count supports this clone. The V gene is TRBV7-9, the J gene TRBJ1-1; D is perhaps TRBD1 (6 bases). With 3 bases removed from V and 3 bases from J, the gap between germline ends came to 17 bases. Germline V gene data show CDR1 as SEHNR and CDR2 as FQNEAQ (reference sequence). CDR3 length: 16 amino acids. CDR3 DNA: TGTGCCAGCAGCTTTCGGGACATCCTTCGGGACACTGAAGCTTTCTTT. Translating gives CASSFRDILRDTEAFF.

The V call is TRBV7-9, the J call TRBJ1-1; no firm D call. The CDR3 runs 13 residues. Per germline, CDR1 SEHNR and CDR2 FQNEAQ (reference sequence). Trimming pared 4 bases from V and 5 bases from J, leaving 11 bases between. CDR3 nucleotide sequence: TGTGCCAGCAGCTCAGGATTCCGGACTGAAGCTTTCTTT. Its protein is CASSSGFRTEAFF.

A few counts support this clone. The chain has TRBV5-1 and TRBJ2-7; tentative D call: TRBD2 (6 bases). V was trimmed by 6 bases and J by 6 bases, leaving 19 bases between them. Per germline, CDR1 SGHRS and CDR2 YFSETQ. The CDR3 covers 14 residues. The CDR3 loop reads CASIRDSHSSEQYF. CDR3 in DNA: TGCGCCAGCATACGGGACTCCCACTCCAGCGAGCAGTACTTC.

The rearrangement joins TRBV10-3 to TRBJ2-2; 7 bases agree with TRBD1. The germline gives CDR1 ENHRY, CDR2 SYGVKD. The CDR3 runs to 13 residues. The V gene end was trimmed by 11 bases and the J gene end by 4 bases; junction bases not matched to a gene: 7. CDR3: CAHNRGPTGELFF. CDR3 sequence (DNA): TGTGCCCACAACAGGGGACCCACCGGGGAGCTGTTTTTT.

V gene TRBV29-1 combines with J gene TRBJ2-3, with D tentatively TRBD2 (5 bases). V was trimmed by 6 bases and J by 5 bases, leaving 9 bases between them. The CDR3 has 11 residues. Germline V gene lookup returns CDR1 SQVTM and CDR2 ANQGSEA. CDR3 nucleotide sequence: TGCAGCGTGGACTGGGGAGATACGCAGTATTTT. It is translated as CSVDWGDTQYF.

The J gene is TRBJ2-3, the V gene TRBV27, with unresolved D. V was pared by 6 bases and J by 2 bases, with 9 bases between. CDR1 MNHEY and CDR2 SMNVEV come from the germline V gene (reference sequence). There are 13 residues in the CDR3. The CDR3 DNA sequence: TGTGCCAGCAGACCCAAAATCACAGATACGCAGTATTTT. Amino acid sequence: CASRPKITDTQYF.

V is TRBV18 and J is TRBJ1-1; D uncertain. This CDR3 comprises 14 residues. Trimming stripped 3 bases from V and 1 base from J, with 9 bases between. From germline, CDR1 is KGHSH and CDR2 LQKENI. The CDR3 sequence: CASSPSTQNTEAFF. The DNA of the CDR3 is TGTGCCAGCTCACCGTCGACACAGAACACTGAAGCTTTCTTT. Using reference TRBV18 and TRBJ1-1 for the parts outside the CDR3, the full variable domain is NAGVMQNPRHLVRRRGQEARLRCSPMKGHSHVYWYRQLPEEGLKFMVYLQKENIIDESGMPKERFSAEFPKEGPSILRIQQVVRGDSAAYFCASSPSTQNTEAFFGQGTRLTVV.

The V gene is TRBV11-2, the J gene TRBJ2-5; a possible D gene is TRBD1 (5 bases). This CDR3 is 14 amino acids long. Trimming took off 5 bases at V and 5 bases at J, with 15 bases between the two ends. From germline, CDR1 is SGHAT and CDR2 FQNNGV. The CDR3 sequence is CASSIRLSGETQYF. DNA of the CDR3: TGTGCCAGCAGCATACGATTGTCAGGGGAGACCCAGTACTTC.

The chain combines TRBV11-2 with TRBJ2-6; D is undetermined. V dropped 5 bases and J dropped 2 bases, with 13 bases sitting between them. The CDR3 has 16 residues. Germline V lookup: CDR1 SGHAT, CDR2 FQNNGV. Here the CDR3 reads CASSTFGSTGANVLTF. The CDR3 DNA reads TGTGCCAGCAGCACCTTCGGGTCCACTGGGGCCAACGTCCTGACTTTC. Full variable domain (outside the CDR3, taken from reference TRBV11-2 and TRBJ2-6): EAGVAQSPRYKIIEKRQSVAFWCNPISGHATLYWYQQILGQGPKLLIQFQNNGVVDDSQLPKDRFSAERLKGVDSTLKIQPAKLEDSAVYLCASSTFGSTGANVLTFGAGSRLTVL.

This clone appeared a single time. Here the CDR3 DNA reads TGTGCCAGCGGGAGGCAGACCGGGACAGGTAGATACGAGCAGTACTTC. Its translation: CASGRQTGTGRYEQYF. The chain couples TRBV2 to TRBJ2-7, with 8 bases aligning to TRBD1. The CDR3 runs to 16 residues. J was trimmed by 4 bases and V by 8 bases; bases with no gene match: 16. Germline CDR1 and CDR2: SNHLY and FYNNEI.

This chain links TRBV5-1 with TRBJ1-2; D gene ambiguous. The germline V and J ends were trimmed by 4 bases and 5 bases, with 12 bases remaining between them. CDR1 and CDR2 from the germline V gene are SGHRS and YFSETQ. This CDR3 has 13 residues. Here the CDR3 reads CASSVAEGYGYTF. The DNA for the CDR3 is TGCGCCAGCAGCGTCGCAGAAGGGTATGGCTACACCTTC.

This clone was recorded only once. V usage is TRBV7-9 and J usage is TRBJ1-6; D unresolved. Germline V gene lookup returns CDR1 SEHNR and CDR2 FQNEAQ (reference sequence). This CDR3 has 14 residues. Trimming took off 4 bases at V and 10 bases at J, with 14 bases between the two ends. The CDR3 here is CASSSDISTSPLHF. The CDR3 nucleotides are TGTGCCAGCAGCTCCGACATTTCCACATCACCCCTCCACTTT.

This clone is a singleton in its sample. Other DNA sequences within the sample encode an identical CDR3. The chain couples TRBV18 to TRBJ1-1; D unresolved. The CDR3 runs 13 residues. With 3 bases removed from V and 1 base from J, the gap between germline ends came to 6 bases. Germline V lookup: CDR1 KGHSH, CDR2 LQKENI. The DNA for the CDR3 is TGTGCCAGCTCACCTTCAGGGAACACTGAAGCTTTCTTT. This translates into CASSPSGNTEAFF.

The V and J genes are TRBV25-1 and TRBJ2-7; a possible D gene is TRBD2 (7 bases). The V gene's germline CDR1 is MGHDK and CDR2 SYGVNS. Trimming left V 3 bases short and J 2 bases short, with 11 bases between. This CDR3 has 14 amino acids. DNA of the CDR3: TGTGCCAGCAGTGATCCGGGGGGCGCCTACGAGCAGTACTTC. This translates into CASSDPGGAYEQYF.

This sequence joins TRBV30 and TRBJ2-7, with 8 positions matching TRBD2. J was trimmed by 3 bases and V by 1 base; bases with no gene match: 5. Germline assignment: CDR1 GTSNPN and CDR2 SVGIG (reference sequence). The CDR3 extends over 14 amino acids. This CDR3 reads CAWSGAGGSYEQYF. The DNA for the CDR3 is TGTGCCTGGAGTGGGGCGGGGGGCAGCTACGAGCAGTACTTC. The full variable domain, with the rest looked up from reference TRBV30 and TRBJ2-7, is SQTIHQWPATLVQPVGSPLSLECTVEGTSNPNLYWYRQAAGRGLQLLFYSVGIGQISSEVPQNLSASRPQDRQFILSSKKLLLSDSGFYLCAWSGAGGSYEQYFGPGTRLTVT.

The chain has TRBV29-1 and TRBJ2-3; 16 bases agree with TRBD2. Germline V gene sequence: CDR1 SQVTM, CDR2 ANQGSEA. J was trimmed by 7 bases and V by 7 bases; bases with no gene match: 5. CDR3 size: 14 residues. CDR3 in amino acids: CSEGTSGGANTQYF. The DNA of the CDR3 is TGCAGCGAAGGGACTAGCGGGGGGGCCAATACGCAGTATTTT.

This chain connects TRBV4-1 to TRBJ2-7; D is uncertain. V lost 1 base and J lost 9, with 10 bases in between. CDR3 length equals 12 residues. Per germline, CDR1 MGHRA and CDR2 YSYEKL. This CDR3 reads CASSQGAGRQYF. In nucleotides, the CDR3 is TGCGCCAGCAGCCAAGGGGCAGGAAGGCAGTACTTC.